This T cell receptor (beta chain) is from a study of blood T cell repertoires in COVID-19. About the study: The study drew acute and convalescent COVID-19 samples from the United States, Italy and Spain. From T cells, B-cell-depleted T cells, or PBMCs came the material, which was cDNA or gDNA.

The table came from immunoSEQ multiplex PCR; TCRdb's copy has only in-frame clones and leaves some out. The sample holds about 530,000 clones, 85% to 90% seen once. The germline V and J ends were trimmed by 3 bases and 8 bases, with 10 bases remaining between them. This CDR3 is 12 amino acids long. The germline V gene has CDR1 LGHNT and CDR2 FRNRAP. The sequence derives from a woman in her 50s with COVID-19, enrolled during active disease. This chain joins TRBV12-5 and TRBJ1-1; D remains unclear. The source material was peripheral blood. Here the CDR3 DNA reads TGTGCTAGTGGTTTCCGGACGGGAGAAGCTTTCTTT. The encoded protein is CASGFRTGEAFF.